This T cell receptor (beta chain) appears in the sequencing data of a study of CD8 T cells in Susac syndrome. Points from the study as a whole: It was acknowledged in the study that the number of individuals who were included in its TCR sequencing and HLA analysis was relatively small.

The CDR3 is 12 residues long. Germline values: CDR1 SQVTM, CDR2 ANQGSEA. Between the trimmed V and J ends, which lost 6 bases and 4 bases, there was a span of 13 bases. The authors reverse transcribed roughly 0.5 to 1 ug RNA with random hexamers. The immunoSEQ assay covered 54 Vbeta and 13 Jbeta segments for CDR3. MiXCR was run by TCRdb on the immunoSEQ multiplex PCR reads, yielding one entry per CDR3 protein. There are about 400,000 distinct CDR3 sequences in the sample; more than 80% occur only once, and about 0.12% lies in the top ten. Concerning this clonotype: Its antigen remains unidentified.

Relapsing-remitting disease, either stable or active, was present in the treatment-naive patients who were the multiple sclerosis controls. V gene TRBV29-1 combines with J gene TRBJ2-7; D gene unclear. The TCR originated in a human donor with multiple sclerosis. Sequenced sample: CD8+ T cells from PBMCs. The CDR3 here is CSVSTGEYEQYF. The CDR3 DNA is TGCAGCGTCTCCACGGGCGAATACGAGCAGTACTTC.